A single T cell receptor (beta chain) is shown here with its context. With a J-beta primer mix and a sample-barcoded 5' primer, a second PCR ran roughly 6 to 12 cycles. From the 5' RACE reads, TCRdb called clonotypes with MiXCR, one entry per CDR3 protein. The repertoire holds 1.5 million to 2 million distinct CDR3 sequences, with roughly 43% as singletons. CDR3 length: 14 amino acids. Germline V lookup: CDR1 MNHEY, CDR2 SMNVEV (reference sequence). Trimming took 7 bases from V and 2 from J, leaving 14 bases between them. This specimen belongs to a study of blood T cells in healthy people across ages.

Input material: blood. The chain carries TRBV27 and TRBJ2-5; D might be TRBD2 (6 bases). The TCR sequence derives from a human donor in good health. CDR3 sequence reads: CASTSSGSQETQYF. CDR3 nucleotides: TGTGCCAGCACTAGCTCCGGGAGTCAAGAGACCCAGTACTTC.